Described below is a single T cell receptor beta chain sequence and its context. Its antigen is as yet unknown. This specimen comes from a study of shared clonotypes between healthy human individuals. Study-wide results and caveats: Unshared clonotypes carried lower generation probabilities than those common to all four donors. Genetic and exposure-history diversity was limited by the small donor number.

The CDR3 is 14 amino acids. The germline V gene encodes CDR1 SGHDN and CDR2 FVKESK. Trimming at V came to 4 bases and at J to 2 bases, leaving 5 bases not matched to a gene. Sorted subsets were amplified in replicate PCRs using approximately 0.2 ug DNA, around 30,000 T cell genomes. Profiling relied on immunoSEQ multiplex PCR, and the TCRdb table lists in-frame clones only, not all of them. The sample records hundreds of thousands of clones, about 91% being singletons. Naive CD8 cells were CD45RO-negative, positively selected for CCR7, excluding terminally differentiated effector memory CD45RA+ cells.

Sequencing was done on a sample of naive CD8+ T cells sorted from blood. The chain has TRBV14 and TRBJ2-7; 7 bases match TRBD2. The source is a man under 40 in good health. The CDR3 region is CASSLRGRAYEQYF. Written as DNA, the CDR3 is TGTGCCAGCAGCCTACGGGGGAGGGCCTACGAGCAGTACTTC.